What follows are 7 T cell receptor beta chains derived from one specimen sequenced in a study of CD8+ T cells in alopecia areata. Extracted from the samples, RNA was reverse transcribed into cDNA to serve as the sequencing template. Only in-frame clones appear in the TCRdb table, and some are missing; sequencing was by immunoSEQ multiplex PCR. The sample lists over 150,000 clones, 50% to 60% seen once, with 0.65% to 0.7% in the top ten. Treatment of the sample: oral pan-JAK inhibitor, 5-10 mg twice daily. The material sequenced was CD4+ T cells sorted from blood, taken at week 4, from a patient treated with tofacitinib. The receptors come from a human donor with alopecia areata.

V gene TRBV30 combines with J gene TRBJ1-5; possible D gene TRBD1, 6 bases. V was clipped by 5 bases and J by 6 bases, with 14 bases between them. Germline-derived CDR1 and CDR2 are GTSNPN and SVGIG (reference sequence). The CDR3 totals 13 residues. The CDR3: CAWADGGGQPQHF. The CDR3 DNA reads as TGTGCCTGGGCTGACGGGGGCGGTCAGCCCCAGCATTTT.

V is TRBV5-1 and J is TRBJ2-5; D unresolved. Trimming cost V 4 bases and J 1 base, with 2 bases left between them. The germline gives CDR1 SGHRS, CDR2 YFSETQ. The CDR3 length is 11 residues. The CDR3 here is CASSRQETQYF. CDR3 DNA: TGCGCCAGCAGCCGCCAAGAGACCCAGTACTTC.

This chain joins TRBV28 and TRBJ2-5; 10 bases agree with TRBD1. The germline gives CDR1 MDHEN, CDR2 SYDVKM. J gave up 0 bases and V 2 bases, and 3 bases lay outside the gene matches. This CDR3 is built from 16 residues. CDR3 sequence reads: CASSLTGTGDQETQYF. As DNA, the CDR3 is TGTGCCAGCAGTTTAACCGGGACAGGGGACCAAGAGACCCAGTACTTC.

This clone was counted a few times. DNA for the CDR3: TGCGCCAGCAGCCTGAGGTCGGATGAGCAGTTCTTC. This translates into CASSLRSDEQFF. The chain links TRBV5-1 to TRBJ2-1; no clear D gene. Deletions cut 4 bases from V and 8 bases from J, with 10 bases between. The germline CDR1 and CDR2 sequences are SGHRS and YFSETQ. CDR3 length equals 12 residues.

The chain employs TRBV29-1 and TRBJ2-1; unclear D gene. V lost 8 bases to trimming and J lost 0 bases, with 11 bases between them. The CDR3 runs to 13 residues. Germline loops: CDR1 SQVTM, CDR2 ANQGSEA. CDR3 DNA sequence: TGCAGCACCGTGCGGAGCTCCTACAATGAGCAGTTCTTC. This encodes CSTVRSSYNEQFF.

The gene calls are TRBV2 and TRBJ2-7, with D perhaps TRBD2 (6 bases). V lost 6 bases and J 3 bases, leaving 6 bases between the germline ends. Germline CDR1 and CDR2: SNHLY and FYNNEI. This CDR3 contains 11 residues. The CDR3 loop is CASRGGYEQYF. As DNA, the CDR3 is TGTGCCAGCAGGGGGGGCTACGAGCAGTACTTC.

The chain couples TRBV9 to TRBJ1-1; maybe TRBD1 (5 bases). V shed 3 bases and J shed 5 bases, with 11 bases lying between them. Germline V lookup: CDR1 SGDLS, CDR2 YYNGEE. The CDR3 covers 13 residues. CDR3 amino acids: CASSGGVGTEAFF. In DNA form, the CDR3 reads TGTGCCAGCAGCGGAGGGGTCGGGACTGAAGCTTTCTTT.